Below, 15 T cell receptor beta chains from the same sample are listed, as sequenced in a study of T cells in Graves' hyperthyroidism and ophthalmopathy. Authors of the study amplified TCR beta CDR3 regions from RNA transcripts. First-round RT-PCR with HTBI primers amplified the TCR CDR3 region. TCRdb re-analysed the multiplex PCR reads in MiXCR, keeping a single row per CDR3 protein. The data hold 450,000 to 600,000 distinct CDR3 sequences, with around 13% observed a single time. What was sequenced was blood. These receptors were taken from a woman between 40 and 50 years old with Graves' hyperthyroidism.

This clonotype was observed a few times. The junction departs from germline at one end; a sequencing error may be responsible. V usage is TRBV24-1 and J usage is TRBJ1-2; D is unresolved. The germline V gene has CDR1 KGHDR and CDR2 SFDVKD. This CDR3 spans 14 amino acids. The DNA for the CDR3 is TGTGTCACCAGTGATTTGACGGCTAACTATGGCTACACCTTC. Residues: CVTSDLTANYGYTF.

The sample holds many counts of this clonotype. CDR3 nucleotides: TGTGCCAGCCGAGAGATTAGCGGGGAGAGCTCCTACAATGAGCAGTTCTTC. Translation: CASREISGESSYNEQFF. The chain recombines TRBV7-6 with TRBJ2-1, with 8 bases aligning to TRBD2. J was trimmed by 0 bases and V by 8 bases; bases with no gene match: 12. Germline V lookup: CDR1 SGHVS, CDR2 FNYEAQ. The CDR3 contains 17 residues.

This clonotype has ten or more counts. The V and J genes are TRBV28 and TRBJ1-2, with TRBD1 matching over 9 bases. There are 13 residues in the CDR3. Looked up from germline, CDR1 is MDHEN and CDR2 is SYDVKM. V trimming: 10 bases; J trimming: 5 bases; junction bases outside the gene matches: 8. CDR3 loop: CAILQGAGYGYTF. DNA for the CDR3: TGTGCCATCCTACAGGGGGCAGGTTATGGCTACACCTTC.

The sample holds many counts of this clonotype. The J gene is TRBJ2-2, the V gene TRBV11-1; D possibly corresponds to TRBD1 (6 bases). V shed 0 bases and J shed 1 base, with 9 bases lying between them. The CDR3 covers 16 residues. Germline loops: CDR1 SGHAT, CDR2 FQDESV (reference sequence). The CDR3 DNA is TGTGCCAGCAGCTTAGCTGTGACAGGGAACACCGGGGAGCTGTTTTTT. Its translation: CASSLAVTGNTGELFF. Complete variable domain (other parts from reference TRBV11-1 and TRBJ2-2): EAEVAQSPRYKITEKSQAVAFWCDPISGHATLYWYRQILGQGPELLVQFQDESVVDDSQLPKDRFSAERLKGVDSTLKIQPAELGDSAMYLCASSLAVTGNTGELFFGEGSRLTVL.

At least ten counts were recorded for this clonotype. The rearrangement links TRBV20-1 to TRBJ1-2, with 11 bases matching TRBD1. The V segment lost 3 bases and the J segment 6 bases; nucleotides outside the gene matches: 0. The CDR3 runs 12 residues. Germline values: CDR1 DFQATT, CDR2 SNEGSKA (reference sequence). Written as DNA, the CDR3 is TGCAGTGCTAGGGGACAGGGGGATGGCTACACCTTC. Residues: CSARGQGDGYTF.

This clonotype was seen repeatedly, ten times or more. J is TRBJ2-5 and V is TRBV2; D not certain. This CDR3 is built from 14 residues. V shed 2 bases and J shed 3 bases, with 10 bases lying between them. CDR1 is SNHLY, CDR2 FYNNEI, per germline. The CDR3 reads CASSERMGKETQYF. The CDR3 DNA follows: TGTGCCAGCAGTGAAAGGATGGGGAAAGAGACCCAGTACTTC.

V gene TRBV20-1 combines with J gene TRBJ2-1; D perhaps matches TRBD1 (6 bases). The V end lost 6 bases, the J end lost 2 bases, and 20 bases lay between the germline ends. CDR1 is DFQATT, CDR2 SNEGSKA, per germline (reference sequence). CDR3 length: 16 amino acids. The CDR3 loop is CSAHSGGELAYNEQFF. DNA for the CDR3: TGCAGTGCCCACTCTGGGGGCGAACTGGCCTACAATGAGCAGTTCTTC.

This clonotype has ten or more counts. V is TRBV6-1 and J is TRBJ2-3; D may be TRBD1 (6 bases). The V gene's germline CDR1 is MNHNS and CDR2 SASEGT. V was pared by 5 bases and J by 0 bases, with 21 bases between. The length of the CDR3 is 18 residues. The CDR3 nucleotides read TGTGCCAGCAGTACAGACTATTCCGGGACACCGAGCACAGATACGCAGTATTTT. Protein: CASSTDYSGTPSTDTQYF.

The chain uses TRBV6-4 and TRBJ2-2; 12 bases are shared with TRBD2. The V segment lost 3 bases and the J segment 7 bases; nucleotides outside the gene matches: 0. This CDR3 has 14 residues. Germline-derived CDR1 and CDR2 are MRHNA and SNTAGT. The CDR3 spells CASSELAGGGELFF. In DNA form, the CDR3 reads TGTGCCAGCAGTGAACTAGCGGGAGGCGGGGAGCTGTTTTTT.

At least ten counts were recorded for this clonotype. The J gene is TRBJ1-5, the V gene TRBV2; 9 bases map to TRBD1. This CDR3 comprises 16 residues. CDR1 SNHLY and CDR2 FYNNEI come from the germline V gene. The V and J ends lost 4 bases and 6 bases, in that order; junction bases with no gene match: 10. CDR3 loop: CASSGGFTGGFQPQHF. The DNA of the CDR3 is TGTGCCAGCAGTGGGGGCTTCACAGGGGGCTTTCAGCCCCAGCATTTT.

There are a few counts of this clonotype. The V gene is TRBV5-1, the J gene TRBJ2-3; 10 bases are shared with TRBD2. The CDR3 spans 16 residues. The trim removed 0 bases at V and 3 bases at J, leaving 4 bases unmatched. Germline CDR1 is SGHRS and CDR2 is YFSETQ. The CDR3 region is CASSLVGAGGTDTQYF. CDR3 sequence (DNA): TGCGCCAGCAGCTTGGTTGGAGCGGGAGGGACAGATACGCAGTATTTT. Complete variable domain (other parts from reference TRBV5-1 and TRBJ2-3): KAGVTQTPRYLIKTRGQQVTLSCSPISGHRSVSWYQQTPGQGLQFLFEYFSETQRNKGNFPGRFSGRQFSNSRSEMNVSTLELGDSALYLCASSLVGAGGTDTQYFGPGTRLTVL.

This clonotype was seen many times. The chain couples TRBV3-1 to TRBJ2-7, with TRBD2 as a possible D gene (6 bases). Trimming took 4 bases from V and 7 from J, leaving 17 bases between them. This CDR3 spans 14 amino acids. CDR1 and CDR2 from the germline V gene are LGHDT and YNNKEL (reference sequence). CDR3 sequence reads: CASSPYGSRGEQYF. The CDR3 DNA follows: TGTGCCAGCAGCCCCTACGGGAGCCGGGGGGAGCAGTACTTC.

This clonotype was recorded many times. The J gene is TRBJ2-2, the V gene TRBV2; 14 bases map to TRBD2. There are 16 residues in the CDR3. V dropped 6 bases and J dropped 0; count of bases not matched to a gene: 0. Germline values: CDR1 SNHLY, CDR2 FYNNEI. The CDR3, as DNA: TGTGCCAGCAGGGGACTAGCGGGAGCGAACACCGGGGAGCTGTTTTTT. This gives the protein CASRGLAGANTGELFF.

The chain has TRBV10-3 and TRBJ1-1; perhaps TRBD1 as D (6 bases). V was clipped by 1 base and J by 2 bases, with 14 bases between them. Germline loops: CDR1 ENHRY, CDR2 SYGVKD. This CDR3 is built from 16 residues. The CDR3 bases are TGTGCCATCAGTGAGTTCCGAACAGGGCAAAACACTGAAGCTTTCTTT. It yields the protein CAISEFRTGQNTEAFF.

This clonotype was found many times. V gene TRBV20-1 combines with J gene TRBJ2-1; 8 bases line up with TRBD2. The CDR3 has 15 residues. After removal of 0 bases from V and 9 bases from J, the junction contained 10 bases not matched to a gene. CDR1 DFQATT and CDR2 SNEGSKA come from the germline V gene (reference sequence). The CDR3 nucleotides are TGCAGTGCTAGAGATGGGACTAGTCGCACCGGTGAGCAGTTCTTC. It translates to CSARDGTSRTGEQFF.